This T cell receptor beta chain was recorded in a study of response to subunit inactivated influenza vaccine. This clonotype showed up just a few times. Germline loops: CDR1 LGHDT, CDR2 YNNKEL (reference sequence). The trim removed 5 bases at V and 14 bases at J, leaving 10 bases unmatched. This CDR3 has 12 amino acids. TCRdb re-called the RT-PCR reads with MiXCR, one entry per CDR3 protein. The sample has approximately 700,000 distinct CDR3 sequences, around 16% seen once. The rearrangement joins TRBV3-1 to TRBJ2-3; 7 bases align to TRBD2. The source was PBMCs from blood, collected 11 to 12 days after vaccination. The sequence was obtained from a man between 50 and 59 years old who received an inactivated influenza vaccine. CDR3 nucleotide sequence: TGTGCCAGCAGCTTTCAGCGGGACCACTTGTATTTT. This sequence encodes CASSFQRDHLYF.